This T cell receptor (beta chain) stems from a study of shared clonotypes between healthy human individuals. About the study: Each donor had three CD4 naive, three CD4 memory, two CD8 naive and one CD8 memory plate. Study results and limitations: Of the naive CD4 clonotypes, roughly 5% were shared across several donors.

The assay used deep level. Genomic DNA (from each subset) was split evenly across several immunoSEQ plates. The repertoire was sequenced with immunoSEQ multiplex PCR; TCRdb's copy has only in-frame clones and lacks some. The table has around 2.1 million clones, about 94% seen once. In regard to this clone: What it binds is unknown. The sample holds other DNA sequences that translate to the same CDR3.

The ends lost 5 bases at V and 4 bases at J; junction bases unmatched: 2. Germline CDR1 is SGHTA and CDR2 is FQGNSA. The CDR3 runs 13 residues. The V call is TRBV7-2, the J call TRBJ1-5, with 7 bases identical to TRBD1. Source material: naive CD4+ T cells sorted from blood. This sample's subset: CD45RA+ positively selected. The clonotype comes from a man between 18 and 35 years old in good health. CDR3 in amino acids: CASSLRGNQPQHF. The CDR3 region has the DNA TGTGCCAGCAGCCTCAGGGGGAATCAGCCCCAGCATTTT.